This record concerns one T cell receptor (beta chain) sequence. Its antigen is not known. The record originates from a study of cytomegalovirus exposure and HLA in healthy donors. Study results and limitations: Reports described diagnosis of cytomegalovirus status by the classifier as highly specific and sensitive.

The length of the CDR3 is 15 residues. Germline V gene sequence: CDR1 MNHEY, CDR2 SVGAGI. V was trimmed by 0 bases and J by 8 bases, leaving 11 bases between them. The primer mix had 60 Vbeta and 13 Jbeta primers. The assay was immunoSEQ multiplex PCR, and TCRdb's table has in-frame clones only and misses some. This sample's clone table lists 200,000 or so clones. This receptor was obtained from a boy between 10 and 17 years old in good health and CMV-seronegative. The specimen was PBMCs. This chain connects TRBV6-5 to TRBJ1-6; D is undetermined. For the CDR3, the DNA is TGTGCCAGCAGTTACTCTCCGGCGGGTCATTCACCCCTCCACTTT. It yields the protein CASSYSPAGHSPLHF.